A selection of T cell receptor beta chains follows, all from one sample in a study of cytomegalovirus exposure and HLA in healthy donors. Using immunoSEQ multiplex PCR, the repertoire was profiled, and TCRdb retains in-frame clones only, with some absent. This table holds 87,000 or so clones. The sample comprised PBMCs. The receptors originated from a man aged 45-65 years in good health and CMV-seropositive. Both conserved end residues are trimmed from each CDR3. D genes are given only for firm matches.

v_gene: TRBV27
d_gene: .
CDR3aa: ASSLYGHLSGYGYT

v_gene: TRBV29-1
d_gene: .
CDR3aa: SVELPALDIGYT

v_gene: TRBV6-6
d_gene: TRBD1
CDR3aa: ASSRGRAGQPQH

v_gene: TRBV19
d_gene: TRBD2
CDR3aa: ASSILAGVAEQF

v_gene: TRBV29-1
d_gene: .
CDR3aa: SVGQPTTTGANVLT

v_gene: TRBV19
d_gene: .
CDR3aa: AVMKSRPSILELRSGPDIEQF

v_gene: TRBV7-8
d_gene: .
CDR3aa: ASSLGALRVPRRKEKLF

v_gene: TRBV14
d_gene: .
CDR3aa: ASSRDQGGYGYT

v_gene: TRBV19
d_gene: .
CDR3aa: ASRIGVPRYYGYT

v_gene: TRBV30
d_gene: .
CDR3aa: AWSVPGYEQF

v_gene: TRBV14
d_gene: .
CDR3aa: ASSHRRGQGEQY

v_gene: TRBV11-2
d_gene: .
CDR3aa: ASSLGIGYEQY

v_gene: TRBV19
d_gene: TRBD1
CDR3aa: ASSTTTGARGAF

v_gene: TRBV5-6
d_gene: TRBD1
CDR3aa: ASSLLRDRSRGANVLT

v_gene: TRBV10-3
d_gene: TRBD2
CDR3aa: AISEPGTSREQF

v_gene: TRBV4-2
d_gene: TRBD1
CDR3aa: ASSQAGQGDEKLF